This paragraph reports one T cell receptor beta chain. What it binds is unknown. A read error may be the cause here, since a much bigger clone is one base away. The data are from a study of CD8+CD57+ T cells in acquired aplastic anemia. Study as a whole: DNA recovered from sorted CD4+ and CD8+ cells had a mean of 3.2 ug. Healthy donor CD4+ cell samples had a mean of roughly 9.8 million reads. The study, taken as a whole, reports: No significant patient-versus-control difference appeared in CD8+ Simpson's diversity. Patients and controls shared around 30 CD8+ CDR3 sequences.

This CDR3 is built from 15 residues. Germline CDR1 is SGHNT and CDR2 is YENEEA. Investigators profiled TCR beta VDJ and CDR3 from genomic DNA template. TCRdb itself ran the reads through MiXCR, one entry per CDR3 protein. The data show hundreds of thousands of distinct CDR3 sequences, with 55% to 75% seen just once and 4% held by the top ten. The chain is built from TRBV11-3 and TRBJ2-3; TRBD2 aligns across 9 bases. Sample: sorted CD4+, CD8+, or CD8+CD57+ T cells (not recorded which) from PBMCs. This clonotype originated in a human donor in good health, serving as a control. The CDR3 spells CAGSLRRGGDDTQYF. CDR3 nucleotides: TGTGCCGGCAGCTTAAGGCGGGGGGGCGACGATACGCAGTATTTT.